Described below is a single T cell receptor beta chain sequence and its context. Its matching antigen is unknown. This specimen belongs to a study of cytomegalovirus exposure and HLA in healthy donors. Notes on the study in general: Previously analyzed data showed that most TCR beta V segments were productive at a frequency of about 87% or about 30%. Association of roughly 18,000 TCR beta sequences with HLA alleles was found at 0.05 false discovery rate in a later analysis. The authors judged a highly shared variant cluster likely a sequencing artifact.

The primer mix had 60 Vbeta and 13 Jbeta primers. The assay was immunoSEQ multiplex PCR, and TCRdb's table has in-frame clones only and misses some. The sample has 100,000 to 150,000 clones; roughly 83% are singletons. The germline V gene encodes CDR1 GTSNPN and CDR2 SVGIG (reference sequence). Trimming left V 8 bases short and J 2 bases short, with 16 bases between. The CDR3 consists of 14 residues. Sequencing was done on a sample of PBMCs. The origin of this receptor is a young man in good health and CMV-seropositive. The chain combines TRBV30 with TRBJ1-3; D is unresolved. The CDR3 here is CATRPGRAGNTIYF. As DNA, the CDR3 is TGTGCCACCCGTCCTGGGAGAGCTGGAAACACCATATATTTT.